This TCR beta chain was captured in a study of Ad26.COV2.S vaccination and SARS-CoV-2 variants. Whole-study context: Dosing was one shot or two shots 56 days apart.

V shed 4 bases and J 4 bases; nucleotides not matched to a gene: 5. From germline, CDR1 is MGHRA and CDR2 YSYEKL. This CDR3 comprises 14 residues. TCRdb's copy holds only in-frame clones and misses some; the assay was immunoSEQ multiplex PCR. The sample records roughly 350,000 clones, around 90% being singletons. The treatment: some 20 received Ad26.COV2.S at low or high dose, single or two shots; roughly five received placebo; per-sample allocation not given. The samples were gathered on day 63 after the first injection of vaccine or placebo. The TCR sequence derives from a person between 18 and 65 years old who received the Ad26.COV2.S COVID-19 vaccine or a placebo. The sample was peripheral blood, taken in a trial of Ad26.COV2.S vaccine versus placebo. The chain joins TRBV4-1 to TRBJ2-7, with 9 nucleotides matching TRBD1. The CDR3 coding sequence is TGCGCCAGCAGCCCCGGACAGGGGACTTACGAGCAGTACTTC. This sequence encodes CASSPGQGTYEQYF.